This record concerns one T cell receptor beta chain sequence. The antigen remains undetermined. The data originate from a study of beta chain features in type 1 diabetes. Whole-study findings and limits: Within patients, naive, central memory and Treg TCRB repertoires seemed more similar than within healthy donors. TCRB CDR3 length was moderately but significantly reduced in all four CD4+ subsets of Type 1 diabetes patients.

All of the isolated RNA was reverse transcribed, so expressed TCRB transcripts were sequenced. Repertoires were generated with immunoSEQ multiplex PCR, while TCRdb's copy carries only in-frame clones and drops some. Here the sample spans around 70,000 clones, roughly half being singletons. Germline V lookup: CDR1 MNHEY, CDR2 SVGAGI. Trimming removed 8 bases from V and 1 base from J; junction bases left unmatched: 8. The CDR3 totals 15 residues. The specimen sequenced was central memory CD4+ T cells from blood. The receptor's source is a man aged 25 to 40 with type 1 diabetes. The V and J genes are TRBV6-5 and TRBJ2-3; 8 bases map to TRBD2. The CDR3 is CASRTAGAGTDTQYF. In nucleotides, the CDR3 is TGTGCCAGCCGGACAGCGGGGGCCGGCACAGATACGCAGTATTTT.